This T cell receptor (beta chain) is drawn from a study of control samples from healthy donors and cancer patients. Libraries were prepared by immunoSEQ multiplex PCR; TCRdb keeps only in-frame clonotypes and omits some of them. Among 200,000 to 250,000 clones listed, roughly 94% were seen once. This TCR was recovered from a man between 50 and 59 years old in good health. Specimen: blood.

The chain's CDR3 is CASNRDSGDGYTF. The CDR3 DNA follows: TGTGCCAGCAACAGGGACAGCGGTGATGGCTACACCTTC. The V gene is TRBV2, the J gene TRBJ1-2; TRBD1 matches 7 bases. The CDR3 length is 13 residues. Trimming at V came to 7 bases and at J to 6 bases, leaving 8 bases not matched to a gene. Germline V gene data show CDR1 as SNHLY and CDR2 as FYNNEI.